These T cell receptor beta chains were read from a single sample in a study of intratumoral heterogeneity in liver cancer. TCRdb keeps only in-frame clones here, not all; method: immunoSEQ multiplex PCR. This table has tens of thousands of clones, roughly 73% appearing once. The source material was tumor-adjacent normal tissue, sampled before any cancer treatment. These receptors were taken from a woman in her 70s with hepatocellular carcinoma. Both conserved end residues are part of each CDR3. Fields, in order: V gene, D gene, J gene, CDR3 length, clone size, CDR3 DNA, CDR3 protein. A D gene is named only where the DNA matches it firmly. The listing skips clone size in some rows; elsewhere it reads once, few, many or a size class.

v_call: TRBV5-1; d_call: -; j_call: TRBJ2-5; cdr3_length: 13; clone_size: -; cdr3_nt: TGCGCCAGCAGCCCGGCCCCGGGGGAGACCCAGTACTTC; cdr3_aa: CASSPAPGETQYF
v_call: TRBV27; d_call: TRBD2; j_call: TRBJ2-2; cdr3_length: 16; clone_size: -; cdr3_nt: TGTGCCAGCCGCCTAGGACTAGCGATTAACACCGGGGAGCTGTTTTTT; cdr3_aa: CASRLGLAINTGELFF
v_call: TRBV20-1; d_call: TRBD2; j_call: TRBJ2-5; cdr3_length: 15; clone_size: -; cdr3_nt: TGCAGTGCTAGTACTAGCGGGAGACCACAAGAGACCCAGTACTTC; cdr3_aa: CSASTSGRPQETQYF
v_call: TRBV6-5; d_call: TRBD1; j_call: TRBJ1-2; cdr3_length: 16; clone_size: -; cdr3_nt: TGTGCCAGCAGTTACACCGGACAGGGGGCTAACTATGGCTACACCTTC; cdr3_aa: CASSYTGQGANYGYTF
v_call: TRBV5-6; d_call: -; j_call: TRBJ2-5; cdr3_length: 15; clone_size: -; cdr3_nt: TGTGCCAGCAGCTTGGTTCGGACAACCCAAGAGACCCAGTACTTC; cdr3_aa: CASSLVRTTQETQYF
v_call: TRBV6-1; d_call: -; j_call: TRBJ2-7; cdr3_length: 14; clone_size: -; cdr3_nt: TGTGCCAGCAGTGAAACAGTCCTGTCCTACGAGCAGTACTTC; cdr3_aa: CASSETVLSYEQYF
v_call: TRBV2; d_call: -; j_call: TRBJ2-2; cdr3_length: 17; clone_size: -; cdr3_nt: TGTGCCAGGACCCCCCTGGGGGGACAACTTAACACCGGGGAGCTGTTTTTT; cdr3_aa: CARTPLGGQLNTGELFF
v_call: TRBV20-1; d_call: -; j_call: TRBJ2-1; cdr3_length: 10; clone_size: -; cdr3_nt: TGCAGTGCTCCTTACAATGAGCAGTTCTTC; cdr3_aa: CSAPYNEQFF
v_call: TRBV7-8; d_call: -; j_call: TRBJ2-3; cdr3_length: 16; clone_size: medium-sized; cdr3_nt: TGTGCCAGCAGCTTATGGAGTATTTTTAACACAGATACGCAGTATTTT; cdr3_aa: CASSLWSIFNTDTQYF
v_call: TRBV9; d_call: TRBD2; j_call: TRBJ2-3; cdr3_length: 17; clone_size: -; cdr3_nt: TGTGCCAGCAGCCATCCTCGGACTAGCGGTAGCACAGATACGCAGTATTTT; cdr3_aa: CASSHPRTSGSTDTQYF
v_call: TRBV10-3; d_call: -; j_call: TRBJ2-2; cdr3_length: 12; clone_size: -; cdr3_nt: TGTGCCATCAAGGAGAACACCGGGGAGCTGTTTTTT; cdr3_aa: CAIKENTGELFF
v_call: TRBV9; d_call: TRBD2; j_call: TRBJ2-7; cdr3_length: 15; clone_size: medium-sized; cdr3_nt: TGTGCCAGCAGCGTAGTTCCTAGCGGACCCTACGAGCAGTACTTC; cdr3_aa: CASSVVPSGPYEQYF
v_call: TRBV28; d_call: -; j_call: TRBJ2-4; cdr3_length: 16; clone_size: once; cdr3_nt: TGTGCCAGCAGTTTTGTCGGGAGTGGTGGCAAAAACATTCAGTACTTC; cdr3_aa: CASSFVGSGGKNIQYF
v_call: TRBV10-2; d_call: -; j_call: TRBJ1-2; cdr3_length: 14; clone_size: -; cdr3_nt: TGCGCCAGCAACGATTGGGGGTGGGACTATGGCTACACCTTC; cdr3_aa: CASNDWGWDYGYTF
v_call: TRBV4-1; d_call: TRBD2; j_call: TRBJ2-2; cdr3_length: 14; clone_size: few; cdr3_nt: TGCGCCAGCAGCCAGACTAGCGACACCGGGGAGCTGTTTTTT; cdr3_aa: CASSQTSDTGELFF